The 32 T cell receptor beta chains below all came from one sample that was sequenced in a study of identical twins. Using its own MiXCR run on the 5' RACE reads, TCRdb lists one record per CDR3 protein. The profile shows hundreds of thousands of distinct CDR3 sequences, 8.5% to 9.5% of them singletons. The data were also submitted as part of a second study, on yellow fever vaccine responses in identical twins.

The sample consisted of PBMCs. The receptor set was obtained from a young woman in good health.

The chain links TRBV12-3 or TRBV12-4 to TRBJ2-5, with D perhaps matching TRBD2 (6 bases). V was pared by 3 bases and J by 4 bases, with 21 bases between. CDR3 size: 17 residues. Here the CDR3 reads CASSFQAGGPLGETQYF. The DNA for the CDR3 is TGTGCCAGCAGTTTCCAGGCCGGGGGACCTTTGGGAGAGACCCAGTACTTC.

The chain uses TRBV12-3 or TRBV12-4 and TRBJ1-1; D unclear. The V end was cut by 3 bases, the J end by 1 base, with 12 bases between. The CDR3 has 15 residues. The CDR3 nucleotides read TGTGCCAGCAGTTTCGGCGACGGAAGGAACACTGAAGCTTTCTTT. It yields the protein CASSFGDGRNTEAFF.

This clonotype was seen ten or more times. This chain links TRBV29-1 with TRBJ2-3; no definite D call. The CDR3 length is 13 residues. The germline CDR1 and CDR2 sequences are SQVTM and ANQGSEA. V was clipped by 1 base and J by 1 base, with 6 bases between them. CDR3 region: CSVEVQGTDTQYF. CDR3 coding DNA: TGCAGCGTTGAAGTGCAAGGCACAGATACGCAGTATTTT.

The chain is built from TRBV6-5 and TRBJ2-2; possible D gene TRBD1, 6 bases. This CDR3 is 19 amino acids long. Germline CDR1 is MNHEY and CDR2 is SVGAGI. V was shortened by 2 bases and J by 0 bases, with 19 bases between the two germline ends. The chain's CDR3 is CASSYGAQGGRSNTGELFF. The CDR3 bases are TGTGCCAGCAGTTACGGAGCACAGGGCGGTCGGTCGAACACCGGGGAGCTGTTTTTT.

This clonotype was recorded a few times. The chain carries TRBV24-1 and TRBJ2-1, with 8 nucleotides matching TRBD1. Germline CDR1 reads KGHDR; CDR2 reads SFDVKD. The CDR3 length is 13 residues. The trim removed 8 bases at V and 7 bases at J, leaving 6 bases unmatched. For the CDR3, the DNA is TGTGCCACCAAAGGACAGGGAATGAATGAGCAGTTCTTC. This sequence encodes CATKGQGMNEQFF.

This clonotype turned up a few times. The chain joins TRBV6-2 or TRBV6-3 to TRBJ2-3, with D possibly being TRBD1 (6 bases). V was clipped by 6 bases and J by 8 bases, with 12 bases between them. Germline V gene data show CDR1 as MNHEY and CDR2 as SVGEGT. The CDR3 runs to 12 residues. Written as DNA, the CDR3 is TGTGCCAGCAGACCGCAAGGGGGTACGCAGTATTTT. It is translated as CASRPQGGTQYF.

This clonotype was seen at least ten times. The chain uses TRBV15 and TRBJ1-3; D gene ambiguous. There are 16 residues in the CDR3. Trimming took off 0 bases at V and 0 bases at J, with 9 bases between the two ends. Germline lookup yields CDR1 LNHNV and CDR2 YYDKDF (reference sequence). In nucleotides, the CDR3 is TGTGCCACCAGCAGAGATCCCAGGAGCTCTGGAAACACCATATATTTT. It is translated as CATSRDPRSSGNTIYF.

This clonotype was recorded at least ten times. The rearrangement links TRBV15 to TRBJ1-5; no firm D call. Germline V gives CDR1 LNHNV, CDR2 YYDKDF (reference sequence). V lost 0 bases, J lost 4 bases, and 4 bases lay in between. The CDR3 is made up of 13 amino acids. CDR3 amino acids: CATSREGNQPQHF. In DNA, the CDR3 is TGTGCCACCAGCAGAGAGGGGAATCAGCCCCAGCATTTT.

This clonotype has a count of ten or more. The V and J genes are TRBV4-2 and TRBJ2-3; D possibly corresponds to TRBD2 (6 bases). CDR1 and CDR2 (germline): LGHNA, YNFKEQ. This CDR3 has 14 amino acids. V lost 6 bases and J lost 2, with 12 bases in between. The CDR3 DNA reads TGTGCCAGCAGGCAGGGAGGAACCACAGATACGCAGTATTTT. This codes for CASRQGGTTDTQYF.

This chain links TRBV4-3 with TRBJ2-7; 7 positions match TRBD2. With V trimmed by 0 bases and J by 2 bases, 10 bases remained unmatched. Per germline, CDR1 LGHNA and CDR2 YSLEER. The CDR3 has 17 amino acids. The CDR3, as DNA: TGCGCCAGCAGCCAAGAGAGGCTGGGGGGAGGGGCCTACGAGCAGTACTTC. Amino acid sequence: CASSQERLGGGAYEQYF.

A few counts support this clonotype. The genes are TRBV12-3 or TRBV12-4 and TRBJ2-4; 10 nucleotides align to TRBD1. The CDR3 sequence is 13 residues long. With V trimmed by 6 bases and J by 8 bases, 4 bases remained unmatched. The CDR3 coding sequence is TGTGCCAGCAGCGGGACAGGGGTGGACATTCAGTACTTC. Translation gives CASSGTGVDIQYF.

This chain joins TRBV7-9 and TRBJ2-1, with 7 bases fitting TRBD1. CDR1 and CDR2 (germline): SEHNR, FQNEAQ (reference sequence). The CDR3 covers 14 residues. V lost 2 bases and J lost 4; bases outside the gene matches: 2. Written as DNA, the CDR3 is TGTGCCAGCAGCTTATCGACAGGGTACAATGAGCAGTTCTTC. Its translation is CASSLSTGYNEQFF. Together with reference TRBV7-9 and TRBJ2-1, the CDR3 gives the full variable domain: DTGVSQNPRHKITKRGQNVTFRCDPISEHNRLYWYRQTLGQGPEFLTYFQNEAQLEKSRLLSDRFSAERPKGSFSTLEIQRTEQGDSAMYLCASSLSTGYNEQFFGPGTRLTVL.

This chain links TRBV4-3 with TRBJ2-7, with D unclear. The CDR3 has 15 amino acids. V gave up 0 bases and J gave up 3 bases, with 12 bases separating them. Per germline, CDR1 LGHNA and CDR2 YSLEER. This chain's CDR3 is CASSQESGTYYEQYF. DNA of the CDR3: TGCGCCAGCAGCCAAGAGTCGGGCACCTACTACGAGCAGTACTTC.

The chain carries TRBV27 and TRBJ2-7; D is undetermined. This CDR3 is 13 amino acids long. With 2 bases removed from V and 2 bases from J, the gap between germline ends came to 7 bases. Germline CDR1 reads MNHEY; CDR2 reads SMNVEV (reference sequence). CDR3 region: CASSLGIPYEQYF. As DNA, the CDR3 is TGTGCCAGCAGTTTAGGGATTCCCTACGAGCAGTACTTC.

This sequence joins TRBV20-1 and TRBJ2-2, with D hard to call. Germline V gives CDR1 DFQATT, CDR2 SNEGSKA (reference sequence). V gave up 6 bases and J gave up 6 bases, with 8 bases separating them. This CDR3 has 11 residues. The CDR3 nucleotides are TGCAGTGCCAAATCTTCCGGGGAGCTGTTTTTT. Its translation: CSAKSSGELFF.

This clonotype was recorded a few times. V gene TRBV10-2 combines with J gene TRBJ2-3; maybe TRBD2 (6 bases). The CDR3 is 16 residues long. The V end lost 7 bases, the J end lost 0 bases, and 17 bases lay between the germline ends. Germline-derived CDR1 and CDR2 are WSHSY and SAAADI. CDR3 region: CASMGWDSHSTDTQYF. The CDR3 DNA sequence: TGCGCCAGCATGGGATGGGACTCTCACAGCACAGATACGCAGTATTTT.

The rearrangement uses TRBV3-1 and TRBJ1-5, with a weak D call TRBD1 (6 bases). Deletions cut 6 bases from V and 7 bases from J, with 16 bases between. There are 14 residues in the CDR3. Germline V lookup: CDR1 LGHDT, CDR2 YNNKEL (reference sequence). CDR3 loop: CASSFQGMAQPQHF. The DNA for the CDR3 is TGTGCCAGCAGTTTTCAGGGGATGGCGCAGCCCCAGCATTTT. The complete variable domain, with remaining parts taken from reference TRBV3-1 and TRBJ1-5, reads DTAVSQTPKYLVTQMGNDKSIKCEQNLGHDTMYWYKQDSKKFLKIMFSYNNKELIINETVPNRFSPKSPDKAHLNLHINSLELGDSAVYFCASSFQGMAQPQHFGDGTRLSIL.

This chain joins TRBV6-2 or TRBV6-3 and TRBJ2-2; 10 bases match TRBD1. Germline lookup yields CDR1 MNHEY and CDR2 SVGEGT. The CDR3 contains 16 residues. Trimming cost V 9 bases and J 1 base; bases outside gene matches: 8. CDR3 region: CASLRDRGLNTGELFF. CDR3 DNA sequence: TGTGCCAGTCTCCGGGACAGGGGTCTGAACACCGGGGAGCTGTTTTTT.

This chain links TRBV15 with TRBJ2-3, with 8 bases fitting TRBD2. The CDR3 extends over 17 amino acids. Germline trimming cut 4 bases from V and 3 bases from J; bases unmatched to any gene: 12. Per the germline V gene, CDR1 is LNHNV and CDR2 is YYDKDF (reference sequence). The CDR3 DNA is TGTGCCACCAGCAATTTATCGTGGCCTAGCGGGACAGATACGCAGTATTTT. It is translated as CATSNLSWPSGTDTQYF.

V usage is TRBV7-9 and J usage is TRBJ2-1; possible D gene TRBD2, 6 bases. CDR3 length: 16 amino acids. CDR1 SEHNR and CDR2 FQNEAQ come from the germline V gene (reference sequence). The germline V and J ends were trimmed by 7 bases and 5 bases, with 21 bases remaining between them. CDR3 bases: TGTGCCAGCAACACCTTCGGGGACTCTCAGGACAATGAGCAGTTCTTC. Translation: CASNTFGDSQDNEQFF.

To note about this clonotype: Just one base apart from a much larger clone, this may be a read error. The rearrangement uses TRBV4-2 and TRBJ2-7; 7 bases line up with TRBD1. The junction had 12 bases not matched to a gene; V was cut back by 0 bases and J by 4 bases. The CDR3 covers 17 residues. Germline lookup yields CDR1 LGHNA and CDR2 YNFKEQ. The CDR3 DNA follows: TGTGCCAGCAGCCAAGAAGGGGGCTGGCGGTGCAATTACGAGCAGTACTTC. Its protein is CASSQEGGWRCNYEQYF.

This sequence joins TRBV19 and TRBJ2-2, with D hard to call. The CDR3 totals 16 residues. With 0 bases removed from V and 1 base from J, the gap between germline ends came to 9 bases. The germline CDR1 and CDR2 sequences are LNHDA and SQIVND (reference sequence). This CDR3 reads CASSIDHVRNTGELFF. In DNA, the CDR3 is TGTGCCAGTAGTATAGATCACGTAAGGAACACCGGGGAGCTGTTTTTT.

The CDR3 nucleotides read TGTGCCAGCAGCGTATTTCTGGACACCGGGGAGCTGTTTTTT. Translated: CASSVFLDTGELFF. The rearrangement uses TRBV9 and TRBJ2-2, with D unclear. Germline CDR1 and CDR2: SGDLS and YYNGEE. Trimming cost V 1 base and J 3 bases, with 7 bases left between them. This CDR3 comprises 14 residues.

This clonotype was detected ten times or more. The chain is built from TRBV29-1 and TRBJ2-4, with 7 bases matching TRBD2. This CDR3 contains 15 residues. CDR1 and CDR2 from the germline V gene are SQVTM and ANQGSEA. Losses at the gene ends were 4 bases for V and 2 bases for J; bases not matched to a gene: 8. The CDR3 DNA sequence: TGCAGCGTTGTATATTGGGAGGGCTCCAAAAACATTCAGTACTTC. Translating gives CSVVYWEGSKNIQYF.

This clonotype was seen a handful of times. This chain joins TRBV2 and TRBJ2-7; TRBD2 matches at 8 bases. Per germline, CDR1 SNHLY and CDR2 FYNNEI. The CDR3 length is 15 residues. The junction had 8 bases not matched to a gene; V was cut back by 2 bases and J by 5 bases. The CDR3, as DNA: TGTGCCAGCAGTGAAAGGTTAGCGGGAATCCACGAGCAGTACTTC. Amino acid sequence: CASSERLAGIHEQYF.

The chain uses TRBV6-2 or TRBV6-3 and TRBJ2-1; 9 positions match TRBD2. The J segment lost 8 bases and the V segment lost 7 bases, leaving 9 bases of the junction unmatched. CDR1 and CDR2 from the germline V gene are MNHEY and SVGEGT. This CDR3 is 14 amino acids long. The CDR3 spells CASTGSGSSYEQFF. As DNA, the CDR3 is TGTGCCAGCACCGGTAGCGGGAGTAGCTATGAGCAGTTCTTC.

The rearrangement links TRBV7-9 to TRBJ2-3, with a tentative D call TRBD1 (6 bases). The length of the CDR3 is 16 residues. Germline-derived CDR1 and CDR2 are SEHNR and FQNEAQ (reference sequence). V lost 5 bases, J lost 1 base, and 16 bases lay in between. The CDR3 region is CASSPQEWTGTDTQYF. DNA for the CDR3: TGTGCCAGCAGCCCGCAGGAGTGGACAGGCACAGATACGCAGTATTTT. The whole variable domain, filled in from reference TRBV7-9 and TRBJ2-3, reads DTGVSQNPRHKITKRGQNVTFRCDPISEHNRLYWYRQTLGQGPEFLTYFQNEAQLEKSRLLSDRFSAERPKGSFSTLEIQRTEQGDSAMYLCASSPQEWTGTDTQYFGPGTRLTVL.

V and J are TRBV7-2 and TRBJ2-7, with TRBD2 matching 10 bases. The J segment lost 3 bases and the V segment lost 4 bases, leaving 6 bases of the junction unmatched. The CDR3 covers 15 residues. Germline assignment: CDR1 SGHTA and CDR2 FQGNSA. The CDR3 loop is CASSSLAGDLYEQYF. The DNA of the CDR3 is TGTGCCAGCAGCTCTCTAGCGGGGGATCTCTACGAGCAGTACTTC.

This clonotype was counted between two and nine times. V usage is TRBV18 and J usage is TRBJ2-1, with a tentative D call TRBD1 (6 bases). Germline CDR1 and CDR2: KGHSH and LQKENI. The CDR3 is 16 residues long. V lost 1 base to trimming and J lost 8 bases, with 18 bases between them. The CDR3, as DNA: TGTGCCAGCTCACCACTACCAGGACAGACGGTCCATGAGCAGTTCTTC. Translating gives CASSPLPGQTVHEQFF. The complete variable domain, with remaining parts taken from reference TRBV18 and TRBJ2-1, reads NAGVMQNPRHLVRRRGQEARLRCSPMKGHSHVYWYRQLPEEGLKFMVYLQKENIIDESGMPKERFSAEFPKEGPSILRIQQVVRGDSAAYFCASSPLPGQTVHEQFFGPGTRLTVL.

This clonotype was seen a handful of times. The chain couples TRBV12-3 or TRBV12-4 to TRBJ2-7; the D is unclear. This CDR3 has 14 residues. The germline V and J ends were trimmed by 4 bases and 2 bases, with 12 bases remaining between them. CDR3 sequence (DNA): TGTGCCAGCAGTTCCTCGACTCGGACCTACGAGCAGTACTTC. This encodes CASSSSTRTYEQYF.

Ten or more counts support this clonotype. The chain is built from TRBV2 and TRBJ1-5; D might be TRBD1 (5 bases). This CDR3 has 12 amino acids. V dropped 6 bases and J dropped 6 bases, with 9 bases sitting between them. Germline loops: CDR1 SNHLY, CDR2 FYNNEI. CDR3 sequence reads: CASSRVTQPQHF. Written as DNA, the CDR3 is TGTGCCAGCAGCAGGGTTACTCAGCCCCAGCATTTT.

The V call is TRBV14, the J call TRBJ2-2, with 7 bases that match TRBD1. Germline V gene lookup returns CDR1 SGHDN and CDR2 FVKESK. The CDR3 totals 16 residues. V lost 4 bases to trimming and J lost 4 bases; unmatched junction nucleotides: 9. The CDR3 region has the DNA TGTGCCAGCAGCCCGGCCGGGACAGAGCTCACCGGGGAGCTGTTTTTT. It codes for CASSPAGTELTGELFF. The full variable domain, with the rest looked up from reference TRBV14 and TRBJ2-2, is EAGVTQFPSHSVIEKGQTVTLRCDPISGHDNLYWYRRVMGKEIKFLLHFVKESKQDESGMPNNRFLAERTGGTYSTLKVQPAELEDSGVYFCASSPAGTELTGELFFGEGSRLTVL.